This TCR beta chain was captured in a study of beta chain features in type 1 diabetes (dated by TCRdb to between 2017 and 2018). Some background on the complete study: No differences in mean age, gender distribution, total cell number or subset yield were found between patients and healthy donors. Across all samples, fewer than 130 million sorted cells were examined, and cell number per subset correlated strongly with RNA yield. The study compared TCRB repertoires of sorted circulating CD4+ T cell subsets between recently diagnosed type 1 diabetes patients and matched healthy donors. Naive and central memory subsets were obtained from all 30 or so donors, but regulatory and stem cell-like memory subsets were isolated from only 8 patients and roughly 8 healthy donors.

On the study overall, not on this receptor specifically: Shorter templates might be favored by PCR, yet because patient and control samples were amplified and corrected together, any such skew would affect both groups equally. Naive, central memory and regulatory TCRB repertoires appeared more similar among patients than among healthy donors. Type 1 diabetes patients showed a moderate but significant shortening of TCRB CDR3 length in all four CD4+ subsets. Because cDNA was sequenced instead of genomic DNA, activated cells with high expression could be over-represented, although the groups did not differ in activation or CD3 levels. Only small numbers of individuals were included in the HLA sub-analyses, which left unresolved whether HLA type had any influence on TCRB rearrangement. At VDJ recombination sites, type 1 diabetes patients had fewer insertions and more deleted nucleotides, which implies abnormalities in thymic rearrangement.

Each donor gave one peripheral blood draw, roughly 0.12 L on average, collected into heparinised tubes. A BD FACSAria II and a panel including CD45RO, CCR7, CD25, CD127, CD95 and CD27 were used to sort naive, central memory, regulatory and stem cell-like memory CD4+ T cells. All sorted populations exceeded 95% purity. PBMCs were isolated right away by Lymphoprep density gradient centrifugation and were stained directly, without culture. So that batch effects would be minimized, each experiment stained and sorted samples in pairs, pairing one healthy donor with one patient. As concerns this clone: Its recognized antigen is unknown. Qualities for individual bases were not recorded, and no much larger clone is one base off.

The entire amount of isolated RNA was reverse transcribed using the High Capacity cDNA Reverse Transcription Kit, so the sequenced TCRB transcripts were expressed ones. Deep immunoSEQ sequencing was applied to naive, central memory and regulatory T cell samples, giving an average of roughly 3.5 million total reads per sample. Sorted cells were lysed in RLT buffer and RNA was extracted with DNase-treated RNeasy Micro or Mini kits, depending on cell number. Each cell subset was processed on its own to prevent cross-contamination, while patient and healthy donor samples were processed together. The immunoSEQ multiplex PCR was used to amplify TCRB sequences from cDNA, generating 87-bp fragments that spanned the CDR3 region. The amplicons were sequenced using the Illumina HiSeq platform. The published analysis was carried out like this. Synthetic template baselines were used to correct PCR bias computationally, reads within Hamming distance 2 were collapsed together, and singletons that could not be merged were discarded. Reads were aligned against IMGT so that V, D and J genes, CDR3 length and insertions or deletions at six rearrangement sites could be assigned. Within each subset, clonotype counts were normalized to sorted cell number, and only after that were true diversity and Gini coefficients computed with the tcR R package. Repertoire sharing was quantified using the overlap coefficient calculated on TCRB nucleotide sequences. The immuneACCESS repertoire file appears here via TCRdb, limited to in-frame rearrangements. These files lack a portion of the clones; in checked studies, under half of the deficit traces to unresolved V genes, and the cause of the others is not known. The DNA was the basis for D and trimming; V, J and clone size are from that table. The sample table shows 130,000 or so clones, and about a tenth are seen once. Approximately 0.69% of the sample comes from the top ten.

There are 15 amino acids in the CDR3, from cysteine to phenylalanine inclusive. Only the CDR3 region is kept as DNA, spanning 45 bases read in frame from base 1. Reading the germline V gene gives CDR1 SGHTA and CDR2 FQGNSA. The receptor chain draws on TRBV7-2 and TRBJ2-5; 8 nucleotides in the junction match TRBD1. The J call may not be correct, given that the DNA end is closer to TRBJ2-7. The TCR sequence derives from a woman aged 40 to 49 in good health. Sequencing input: central memory CD4+ T cells from blood. The bases read TGTGCCAGCAGCCGGGGACAGGTAGAAATCTACGAGCAGTACTTC. Its protein is CASSRGQVEIYEQYF.